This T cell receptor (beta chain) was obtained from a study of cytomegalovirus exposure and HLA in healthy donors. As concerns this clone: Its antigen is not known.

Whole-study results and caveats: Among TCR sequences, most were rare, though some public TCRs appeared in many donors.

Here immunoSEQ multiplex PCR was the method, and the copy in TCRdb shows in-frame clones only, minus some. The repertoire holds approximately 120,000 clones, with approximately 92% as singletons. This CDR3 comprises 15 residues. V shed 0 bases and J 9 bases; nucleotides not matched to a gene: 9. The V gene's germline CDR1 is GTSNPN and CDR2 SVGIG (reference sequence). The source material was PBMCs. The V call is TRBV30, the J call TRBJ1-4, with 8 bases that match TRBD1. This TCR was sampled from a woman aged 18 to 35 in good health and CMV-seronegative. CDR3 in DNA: TGTGCCTGGAGTGTACCCGGCAGGGGGCTACAAAAACTGTTTTTT. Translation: CAWSVPGRGLQKLFF.